This TCR beta chain was obtained from a study of beta chain features in type 1 diabetes. The CDR3 is 15 residues long. Germline CDR1 SQVTM, CDR2 ANQGSEA. With 3 bases clipped from V and 4 bases from J, the junction kept 7 bases outside the gene matches. Investigators reverse transcribed all isolated RNA, so they sequenced expressed TCRB transcripts. TCRdb's table, derived via immunoSEQ multiplex PCR, lists solely in-frame clones and lacks some. The sample holds nearly 350,000 clones, less than 9.5% seen once. This TCR was sampled from a woman under 30 in good health. The gene calls are TRBV29-1 and TRBJ2-5, with 11 bases identical to TRBD1. Sequenced input: central memory CD4+ T cells from blood. The DNA of the CDR3 is TGCAGCGTTGAGCCGGGACAGGGGGTTGGAGAGACCCAGTACTTC. It codes for CSVEPGQGVGETQYF.